This is a list of T cell receptor beta chains from one sample in a study of blood T cells in healthy people across ages. Each CDR3 protein is one row after TCRdb ran MiXCR on the 5' RACE reads. This table holds hundreds of thousands of distinct CDR3 sequences, about 20% found once. Source material: blood. All receptors derive from a man aged 70 or older in good health. Both conserved end residues are part of each CDR3.

v_call	cdr3_length	j_call	cdr3_aa
TRBV7-2	17	TRBJ2-3	CASSTRTSGTGTDTQYF
TRBV20-1	15	TRBJ2-1	CSARLAGGRVNEQFF
TRBV6-2/TRBV6-3	15	TRBJ1-6	CASNQGRSYNSPLHF
TRBV5-1	13	TRBJ1-2	CASRKYSNYGYTF
TRBV9	15	TRBJ2-7	CASSVDDFPTSGRVF
TRBV6-2/TRBV6-3	18	TRBJ2-1	CASSLAGGPQSSYNEQFF
TRBV15	15	TRBJ2-6	CATSRADGGANVLTF
TRBV5-1	16	TRBJ1-5	CASSPTPGTGLQPQHF
TRBV19	18	TRBJ2-1	CASSIDRTSGSSYNEQFF
TRBV12-3/TRBV12-4	17	TRBJ2-3	CASSSRQGIGRTDTEYF
TRBV2	13	TRBJ1-6	CASSELGNSPLHF
TRBV10-3	16	.	CAISDISKGAQETQYF
TRBV7-9	13	TRBJ1-2	CASSLTGIDGYTF
TRBV6-5	11	TRBJ1-2	CASSRGDCYTF
TRBV6-6	15	TRBJ2-5	CASSYSLGGGETQYF
TRBV20-1	15	TRBJ1-2	CSARESGDRPYGYTF
TRBV27	12	TRBJ1-2	CASSADRAGYTF
TRBV12-3/TRBV12-4	12	TRBJ2-1	CASSHPLAEQFF
TRBV7-2	13	.	CASSFMVFNEQFF
TRBV20-1	12	TRBJ2-7	CSLTGSTYEQYF
TRBV11-2	15	TRBJ2-1	CTSFPWQNYYNEQFF
TRBV11-2	15	TRBJ2-3	CASSLDGRPTDTQYF
TRBV4-3	17	TRBJ2-4	CASSHQTSGSTKNIQYF
TRBV6-1	13	TRBJ2-7	CASSVGQGREQYF
TRBV6-2/TRBV6-3	12	TRBJ1-4	CATGTDDEKLFF
TRBV27	19	TRBJ2-2	CADPSGEDETSGHLGELFF
TRBV3-1	16	TRBJ2-3	CASSHPSAGGTDTQYF
TRBV5-1	14	.	CASTLTSGVDEQFF
TRBV20-1	13	TRBJ1-5	CSARPGGNQPQHF
TRBV5-1	15	TRBJ2-5	CASSLRTSSGGTQYF
TRBV29-1	16	TRBJ2-1	CSVVLRERGGNNEQFF
TRBV3-1	17	TRBJ1-1	CASSQDLGQIMNTEAFF
TRBV19	15	TRBJ1-2	CASSIAPGAGEGYTF
TRBV7-2	17	TRBJ2-3	CASSLGKGTGGADTQYF
TRBV12-3/TRBV12-4	13	TRBJ1-1	CASRREGVSEAFF
TRBV11-3	17	TRBJ2-5	CASSFLTALVRQETQYF
TRBV6-6	17	TRBJ1-5	CASSPRGQGVTNQPQHF
TRBV10-3	15	TRBJ1-4	CAISLQGAPNEKLFF
TRBV2	13	TRBJ1-2	CAWTGQGFYGYTF
TRBV5-8	18	TRBJ2-3	CASSLGQGGPTHTDTQYF
TRBV3-1	12	TRBJ1-2	CAGSQGEFGYTF
TRBV20-1	16	TRBJ1-2	CSARDQRKGQGYGYTF
TRBV18	15	TRBJ2-4	CASSPVAQSVDFQYF
TRBV29-1	16	TRBJ1-2	CSVEDQLGRANYGCTF
TRBV5-1	15	TRBJ1-4	CASSYGRPGDEKLFF
TRBV20-1	11	TRBJ2-1	CRGTKNNEQFF
TRBV5-1	16	TRBJ2-6	CASSRTDQSGANVLTF
TRBV5-6	18	TRBJ1-1	CASSLILSRVDRNTEAFF
TRBV12-3/TRBV12-4	15	TRBJ2-7	CASSFGQKFLYEQYF
TRBV7-2	17	TRBJ2-3	CASSLDLAAPSTDTQYF
TRBV29-1	14	TRBJ2-3	CSSRLAGGADTQYF
TRBV5-5	15	.	CASSLGTPTWDEQFF
TRBV14	16	TRBJ2-3	CASSQQTTTSTDTQYF
TRBV18	14	TRBJ1-1	CASSPLGQIAEAFF
TRBV20-1	13	TRBJ2-5	CSASGGRWETQYF